These 6 T cell receptor beta chains share one sample of origin, sequenced in a study of T cell responses to AZD1222 COVID-19 vaccine. TCRdb keeps only in-frame clones here, not all; method: immunoSEQ multiplex PCR. The sample includes 160,000 or so clones, 90% seen only once; the top ten take approximately 1.8%. Material: peripheral blood, obtained on day 0 of AZD1222 vaccination. These receptors all stem from an adult in good health.

The DNA of the CDR3 is TGTGCCAGCAGCTTAGGGGCAGGGTACACTGAAGCTTTCTTT. It yields the protein CASSLGAGYTEAFF. The chain links TRBV7-9 to TRBJ1-1; D is perhaps TRBD1 (5 bases). Germline CDR1 is SEHNR and CDR2 is FQNEAQ (reference sequence). V was cut by 1 base and J by 3 bases, with 9 bases left in between. The CDR3 sequence is 14 residues long.

The chain joins TRBV6-4 to TRBJ2-1, with TRBD2 matching 8 bases. The V gene's germline CDR1 is MRHNA and CDR2 SNTAGT. The CDR3 sequence is 18 residues long. Trimming cost V 0 bases and J 0 bases; bases outside gene matches: 7. The CDR3 DNA reads TGTGCCAGCAGTGACTCTATAACGGGAGGGCCCTCCTACAATGAGCAGTTCTTC. Translating gives CASSDSITGGPSYNEQFF.

V and J are TRBV7-9 and TRBJ2-3; D perhaps matches TRBD2 (6 bases). Trimming took off 8 bases at V and 2 bases at J, with 14 bases between the two ends. The CDR3 runs 14 residues. Germline-derived CDR1 and CDR2 are SEHNR and FQNEAQ (reference sequence). CDR3 DNA: TGTGCCAGCGGCCTCGGAGGGATCACAGATACGCAGTATTTT. This gives the protein CASGLGGITDTQYF.

J is TRBJ2-3 and V is TRBV27; weak D call: TRBD2 (6 bases). Trimming pared 4 bases from V and 5 bases from J, leaving 16 bases between. The CDR3 extends over 15 amino acids. Germline loops: CDR1 MNHEY, CDR2 SMNVEV (reference sequence). The CDR3 region has the DNA TGTGCCAGCAGTTCGGAGGGACGTCCCTTAGATACGCAGTATTTT. Its translation: CASSSEGRPLDTQYF.

The genes are TRBV28 and TRBJ2-4, with D possibly being TRBD1 (7 bases). Trimming left V 7 bases short and J 4 bases short, with 17 bases between. Germline CDR1 is MDHEN and CDR2 is SYDVKM. This CDR3 spans 15 amino acids. The CDR3 DNA reads TGTGCCAGCACCAAACAGTCAGGGGGGAAAAACATTCAGTACTTC. Residues: CASTKQSGGKNIQYF.

The chain is built from TRBV19 and TRBJ2-2, with D perhaps TRBD1 (6 bases). Trimming left V 1 base short and J 4 bases short, with 16 bases between. The CDR3 runs 17 residues. The germline gives CDR1 LNHDA, CDR2 SQIVND (reference sequence). Here the CDR3 reads CASSIASTGLGTGELFF. The CDR3 nucleotides are TGTGCCAGTAGTATAGCCTCCACAGGGTTGGGCACCGGGGAGCTGTTTTTT.